The T cell receptor (beta chain) under discussion was sequenced for a study of radiotherapy plus CTLA-4 blockade in lung cancer. Turning to the study itself: The study recorded objective responses in about 18% of patients and disease control in 31%.

Measured with immunoSEQ multiplex PCR; TCRdb has only the in-frame clones, and not every one. The table records under 100,000 clones, approximately 83% of them present only once. With regard to this clone: Its antigen remains unknown.

Overall study findings and caveats: There was expansion of tumor-derived TCR clones in blood after radiotherapy plus ipilimumab.

The germline V gene has CDR1 MDHEN and CDR2 SYDVKM. CDR3 length: 14 amino acids. The V and J ends lost 6 bases and 8 bases, in that order; junction bases with no gene match: 10. The sequenced sample was peripheral blood, obtained from a patient treated with radiotherapy plus ipilimumab. The receptor's source is a human donor with non-small cell lung cancer that progressed on radiotherapy plus ipilimumab. The V call is TRBV28, the J call TRBJ1-2, with 9 nucleotides matching TRBD1. CDR3 region: CASREPGQGIGYTF. The CDR3 DNA sequence: TGTGCCAGCAGAGAACCGGGACAGGGAATCGGCTACACCTTC.